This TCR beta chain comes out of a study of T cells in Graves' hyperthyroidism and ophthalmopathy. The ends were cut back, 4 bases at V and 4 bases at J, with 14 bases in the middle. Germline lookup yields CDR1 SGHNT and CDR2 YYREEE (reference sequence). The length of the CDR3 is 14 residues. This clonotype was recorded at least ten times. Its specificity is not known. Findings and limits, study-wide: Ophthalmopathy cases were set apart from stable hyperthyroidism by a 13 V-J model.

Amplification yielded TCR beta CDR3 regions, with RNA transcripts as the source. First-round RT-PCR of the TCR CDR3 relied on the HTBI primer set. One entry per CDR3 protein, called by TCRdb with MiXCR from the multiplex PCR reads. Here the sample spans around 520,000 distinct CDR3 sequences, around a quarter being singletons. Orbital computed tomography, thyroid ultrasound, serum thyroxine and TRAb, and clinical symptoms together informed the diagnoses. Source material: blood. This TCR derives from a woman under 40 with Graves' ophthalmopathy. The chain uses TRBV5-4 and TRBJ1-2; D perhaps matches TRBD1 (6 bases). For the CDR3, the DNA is TGTGCCAGCAGCCCACGGGGGGCCGGCTATGGCTACACCTTC. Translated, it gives CASSPRGAGYGYTF.